Listed here are 13 T cell receptor beta chains from one sample, sequenced in a study of identical twins. In TCRdb, the 5' RACE reads were re-called with MiXCR into one record per CDR3 protein. The sample yields 310,000 or so distinct CDR3 sequences, roughly 9.8% seen once. This sample also appeared in a second study, on yellow fever vaccine responses in identical twins.

Sequencing was done on a sample of CD8+ T cells sorted from blood. The origin of the receptors is a young woman in good health.

This clonotype was detected many times. The chain links TRBV7-8 to TRBJ2-1; no definite D call. CDR3 length: 10 residues. Germline values: CDR1 SGHVS, CDR2 FQNEAQ. The ends were cut back, 8 bases at V and 8 bases at J, with 7 bases in the middle. CDR3: CASGSYEQFF. As DNA, the CDR3 is TGTGCCAGCGGGTCCTATGAGCAGTTCTTC.

This clonotype was seen more than once but under ten times. The chain couples TRBV4-1 to TRBJ2-7; tentatively, D is TRBD2 (5 bases). Trimming shortened V by 4 bases and J by 5 bases, and 15 bases separated the two germline ends. Germline assignment: CDR1 MGHRA and CDR2 YSYEKL. This CDR3 region has 14 residues. CDR3 sequence (DNA): TGCGCCAGCAGCCCAGTGGCGCTAGCAAACGAGCAGTACTTC. Translated: CASSPVALANEQYF.

In its sample, this clonotype was seen a few times. V usage is TRBV29-1 and J usage is TRBJ2-3; 14 bases agree with TRBD2. CDR3 length: 16 amino acids. V was clipped by 7 bases and J by 4 bases; unmatched bases: 10. CDR1 SQVTM and CDR2 ANQGSEA come from the germline V gene. The CDR3 here is CSATGTSGRPSDTQYF. The CDR3 DNA reads as TGCAGCGCTACCGGGACTAGCGGGAGACCGTCAGATACGCAGTATTTT.

The chain has TRBV12-5 and TRBJ2-3; TRBD1 matches 7 bases. Looked up from germline, CDR1 is LGHNT and CDR2 is FRNRAP. V shed 1 base, J shed 3 bases, and the junction held 10 bases outside the gene matches. The CDR3 loop spans 17 amino acids. The CDR3 nucleotides read TGTGCTAGTGGTTTGGCTACAGGGGCCGCACCTACAGATACGCAGTATTTT. Its protein product is CASGLATGAAPTDTQYF.

This clonotype was seen more than once but under ten times. The DNA of the CDR3 is TGTGCCAGCAGCTCCGTTGGGGTCGGCCCCTATGGCTACACCTTC. It is translated as CASSSVGVGPYGYTF. V is TRBV11-1 and J is TRBJ1-2; D not resolved. From germline, CDR1 is SGHAT and CDR2 FQDESV (reference sequence). Trimming took off 4 bases at V and 4 bases at J, with 16 bases between the two ends. This CDR3 has 15 residues.

This clonotype was counted ten times or more. The chain recombines TRBV10-3 with TRBJ1-1; no clear D gene. V was shortened by 3 bases and J by 1 base, with 3 bases between the two germline ends. Germline V gene data show CDR1 as ENHRY and CDR2 as SYGVKD. The CDR3 runs to 12 residues. CDR3 DNA sequence: TGTGCCATCAGTGACAGGAACACTGAAGCTTTCTTT. As protein: CAISDRNTEAFF.

This clonotype was picked up many times. The rearrangement links TRBV15 to TRBJ2-2; the match to TRBD1 covers 7 bases. The CDR3 loop spans 15 amino acids. The J segment lost 6 bases and the V segment lost 1 base, leaving 5 bases of the junction unmatched. The germline V gene encodes CDR1 LNHNV and CDR2 YYDKDF (reference sequence). The CDR3 is CATSRVGQGAGELFF. The CDR3 bases are TGTGCCACCAGCAGAGTAGGGCAGGGGGCCGGGGAGCTGTTTTTT.

On this clonotype itself: One end of the junction is discordant with germline, which a read error may explain. V and J are TRBV11-2 and TRBJ2-5, with D possibly being TRBD2 (5 bases). The CDR3 runs to 14 residues. CDR1 and CDR2 (germline): SGHAT, FQNNGV. The CDR3 DNA sequence: TGTGCCAGCAGCTTAGATCGGGTCTGGGAGACCCAGCACTTC. This encodes CASSLDRVWETQHF.

This clonotype was found a few times. The rearrangement joins TRBV4-1 to TRBJ2-3; D is uncertain. CDR3 length: 17 amino acids. CDR1 MGHRA and CDR2 YSYEKL come from the germline V gene. Deletions cut 1 base from V and 4 bases from J, with 18 bases between. The CDR3 sequence: CASSQVQRLEVPDTQYF. DNA for the CDR3: TGCGCCAGCAGCCAAGTCCAAAGGCTAGAAGTACCAGATACGCAGTATTTT.

This clonotype was counted many times. At one end the junction does not follow the germline gene, possibly because of a read error. The chain couples TRBV7-7 to TRBJ2-2; D is perhaps TRBD2 (6 bases). Germline lookup yields CDR1 SSHAT and CDR2 FNYEAQ (reference sequence). CDR3 length: 16 residues. The CDR3 is CASSLAVGGSDGELFF. The DNA for the CDR3 is TGTGCTAGCAGCTTAGCGGTCGGGGGAAGTGACGGGGAGCTGTTTTTT. The whole variable domain, filled in from reference TRBV7-7 and TRBJ2-2, reads GAGVSQSPRYKVTKRGQDVTLRCDPISSHATLYWYQQALGQGPEFLTYFNYEAQPDKSGLPSDRFSAERPEGSISTLTIQRTEQRDSAMYRCASSLAVGGSDGELFFGEGSRLTVL.

The V and J genes are TRBV5-7 and TRBJ2-3; D is perhaps TRBD1 or TRBD2 (6 bases each). TRBV5-7 is classed as an ORF, of uncertain function. The CDR3 has 13 residues. V gave up 9 bases and J gave up 2 bases, with 13 bases separating them. The CDR3 region has the DNA TGTGCCATGAGCCGGGGGCTCACAGATACGCAGTATTTT. This codes for CAMSRGLTDTQYF.

This clonotype has just a few counts. This chain joins TRBV20-1 and TRBJ2-5; the match to TRBD2 covers 8 bases. With V trimmed by 6 bases and J by 5 bases, 14 bases remained unmatched. The CDR3 runs to 15 residues. CDR1 is DFQATT, CDR2 SNEGSKA, per germline (reference sequence). The chain's CDR3 is CSAQPGTSDSETQYF. The DNA of the CDR3 is TGCAGTGCCCAACCTGGGACTAGTGATAGCGAGACCCAGTACTTC.

In this sample, this clonotype turned up many times. J is TRBJ2-5 and V is TRBV5-1, with D unclear. The germline CDR1 and CDR2 sequences are SGHRS and YFSETQ. This CDR3 spans 14 amino acids. V was cut by 6 bases and J by 0 bases, with 12 bases left in between. CDR3 loop: CASTQLTYQETQYF. The CDR3 nucleotides are TGCGCCAGCACCCAACTCACGTACCAAGAGACCCAGTACTTC.